The T cell receptor (beta chain) described here comes from a study of T cell changes during pregnancy in multiple sclerosis. The data were produced by immunoSEQ multiplex PCR, yet TCRdb's version contains in-frame clones alone and is incomplete. The table has more than 25,000 clones, around 89% seen once. The CDR3 totals 14 residues. The germline V gene has CDR1 SQVTM and CDR2 ANQGSEA. With V trimmed by 7 bases and J by 4 bases, 7 bases remained unmatched. This TCR was recovered from a female donor with multiple sclerosis, enrolled in a pregnancy study. This chain links TRBV29-1 with TRBJ2-1; 10 bases map to TRBD2. The sequenced sample was CD8+ T cells from peripheral blood mononuclear cells, obtained after pregnancy. CDR3 protein: CSGEGLAEYNEQFF. The DNA of the CDR3 is TGCAGCGGAGAAGGACTAGCGGAATACAATGAGCAGTTCTTC.